The source of this T cell receptor (beta chain) is a study of cytomegalovirus exposure and HLA in healthy donors. Study context: Genotyping of some 400 donors showed that about 84% belonged to the Caucasian-associated ancestry cluster. General study points: In a later analysis, around 18,000 TCR beta sequences were associated with HLA alleles at 0.05 false discovery rate. Both high specificity and high sensitivity reportedly marked the classifier's diagnosis of cytomegalovirus status.

This clone was counted a single time. Antigen specificity is unknown. Sequence at one end of the junction differs from germline and may be a read error. The CDR3 extends over 24 amino acids. The germline CDR1 and CDR2 sequences are MNHEY and SMNVEV (reference sequence). In the PCR, 60 Vbeta and 13 Jbeta primers were used. The table came from immunoSEQ multiplex PCR; TCRdb's copy has only in-frame clones and leaves some out. Here the sample spans about 200,000 clones, approximately 80% being singletons. The gene calls are TRBV27 and TRBJ2-6; 7 nucleotides match TRBD2. This TCR derives from a young man in good health and CMV-seronegative. What was sequenced was PBMCs. CDR3 bases: TGTGCCAGCAGTTTATCCTGGGGACTTGGGGGGGGAGCCCGGAGAATCTCTGGGGCCAGCGTCCTGACTTTC. Protein sequence: CASSLSWGLGGGARRISGASVLTF.